This T cell receptor (beta chain) appears in the sequencing data of a study of T cell responses to AZD1222 COVID-19 vaccine. The analysis combined second doses at about 4 or about 12 weeks. The repertoire was sequenced with immunoSEQ multiplex PCR; TCRdb's copy has only in-frame clones and lacks some. The sample has about 170,000 clones; 87% are singletons. The CDR3 extends over 14 amino acids. Germline V gene sequence: CDR1 SGHNT, CDR2 YYREEE (reference sequence). V lost 5 bases to trimming and J lost 0 bases, with 10 bases between them. The sample was peripheral blood, taken 28 days after the second AZD1222 dose. This clonotype was obtained from an adult who received the AZD1222 COVID-19 vaccine. The chain recombines TRBV5-4 with TRBJ2-3, with a weak D call TRBD1 (5 bases). CDR3 nucleotide sequence: TGTGCCAGCAGGGGGCGGTTGAGCACAGATACGCAGTATTTT. Translating it yields CASRGRLSTDTQYF.